Listed here are 10 T cell receptor beta chains from one sample, sequenced in a study of T-cell reconstitution after alpha-beta-depleted transplantation in children. Unique molecular identifiers were incorporated into the prepared TCRbeta library. From the PCR reads, TCRdb called clonotypes with MiXCR, one entry per CDR3 protein. The sample has around 480,000 distinct CDR3 sequences, about 33% seen once. Sequenced material: PBMCs from the stem cell graft donor, taken from the stem cell graft. These receptors were collected from a human donor who donated a stem cell graft to a child with aplastic anemia.

In this sample, this clonotype turned up a few times. V and J are TRBV7-2 and TRBJ1-3, with 7 bases that match TRBD1. Trimming cost V 4 bases and J 0 bases; bases outside gene matches: 3. Germline V gene lookup returns CDR1 SGHTA and CDR2 FQGNSA. The CDR3 has 15 amino acids. CDR3 coding DNA: TGTGCCAGCAGCTCACAGGGGACCTCTGGAAACACCATATATTTT. Amino acid sequence: CASSSQGTSGNTIYF.

This sequence joins TRBV6-1 and TRBJ2-3, with D hard to call. The V end lost 0 bases, the J end lost 0 bases, and 7 bases lay between the germline ends. The CDR3 extends over 15 amino acids. CDR1 is MNHNS and CDR2 is SASEGT in the germline V gene. As DNA, the CDR3 is TGTGCCAGCAGTGAAGCTAAGCTAAGCACAGATACGCAGTATTTT. This sequence encodes CASSEAKLSTDTQYF.

The V and J genes are TRBV6-5 and TRBJ1-4; 7 bases are a match to TRBD1. J lost 8 bases, V lost 2 bases, and 5 bases had no gene match. In germline, CDR1 is MNHEY, CDR2 SVGAGI. CDR3 length equals 14 residues. The CDR3 nucleotides read TGTGCCAGCAGTTACGCAGGGGGTGAGGAAAAACTGTTTTTT. Its protein product is CASSYAGGEEKLFF.

This clonotype was seen a few times. The chain carries TRBV7-3 and TRBJ2-2, with D possibly matching TRBD2 (5 bases). The V end lost 2 bases, the J end lost 7 bases, and 17 bases lay between the germline ends. CDR3 length: 16 residues. Germline values: CDR1 SGHTA, CDR2 FQGTGA. The CDR3 region is CASSLGPGNPNGELFF. CDR3 DNA sequence: TGTGCCAGCAGCTTAGGGCCGGGGAACCCTAACGGGGAGCTGTTTTTT.

The chain is built from TRBV30 and TRBJ2-3; D is unresolved. The germline CDR1 and CDR2 sequences are GTSNPN and SVGIG (reference sequence). V was cut by 1 base and J by 3 bases, with 5 bases left in between. This CDR3 is built from 12 residues. CDR3 sequence reads: CAWSEPTDTQYF. In DNA form, the CDR3 reads TGTGCCTGGAGTGAGCCTACAGATACGCAGTATTTT.

This clonotype was detected a few times. The chain couples TRBV4-3 to TRBJ2-1, with D perhaps matching TRBD2 (5 bases). The CDR3 extends over 14 amino acids. Germline values: CDR1 LGHNA, CDR2 YSLEER. Trimming removed 7 bases at V and 6 bases at J, with 16 bases between. CDR3 protein: CASTVAVEGNEQFF. In nucleotides, the CDR3 is TGCGCCAGCACGGTTGCGGTTGAGGGCAATGAGCAGTTCTTC.

This chain links TRBV6-2 or TRBV6-3 with TRBJ2-1; tentatively, D is TRBD1 or TRBD2 (5 bases each). V lost 6 bases, J lost 5 bases, and 8 bases lay in between. The CDR3 has 12 amino acids. Per the germline V gene, CDR1 is MNHEY and CDR2 is SVGEGT. The CDR3 protein is CASRGRNNEQFF. For the CDR3, the DNA is TGTGCCAGCAGGGGACGGAACAATGAGCAGTTCTTC.

This chain uses TRBV12-3 or TRBV12-4 with TRBJ1-5, with D hard to call. Between the trimmed V and J ends, which lost 7 bases and 2 bases, there was a span of 15 bases. There are 15 residues in the CDR3. The CDR3 reads CASKNARVGNQPQHF. The CDR3 DNA sequence: TGTGCCAGCAAGAACGCCCGGGTCGGCAATCAGCCCCAGCATTTT.

This clonotype was detected a few times. The chain is built from TRBV6-2 or TRBV6-3 and TRBJ2-1, with TRBD2 identical over 10 bases. V dropped 2 bases and J dropped 0; count of bases not matched to a gene: 16. The germline CDR1 and CDR2 sequences are MNHEY and SVGEGT. The CDR3 length is 21 residues. The CDR3 region has the DNA TGTGCCAGCAGTTACGCCCAGGGACGACCGGGACTAGCGAGCTCCTACAATGAGCAGTTCTTC. Translating it yields CASSYAQGRPGLASSYNEQFF.

The V and J genes are TRBV9 and TRBJ1-2; 7 bases match TRBD1. Germline CDR1 SGDLS, CDR2 YYNGEE. This CDR3 is built from 14 residues. V was pared by 7 bases and J by 5 bases, with 11 bases of the junction left unmatched. The CDR3 spells CASARQGGPYGYTF. The CDR3 region has the DNA TGTGCCAGCGCAAGACAGGGTGGACCGTATGGCTACACCTTC.